This entry describes one TCR beta chain. This sample is drawn from a study of T cell changes during pregnancy in multiple sclerosis. The assay was immunoSEQ multiplex PCR, and TCRdb's table has in-frame clones only and misses some. This table holds around 80,000 clones, 92% found once. The CDR3 is 14 residues long. With 0 bases clipped from V and 7 bases from J, the junction kept 4 bases outside the gene matches. Germline V gene sequence: CDR1 MNHEY, CDR2 SVGAGI. The receptor was isolated from a female donor with multiple sclerosis, enrolled in a pregnancy study. V usage is TRBV6-5 and J usage is TRBJ2-7, with TRBD1 identical over 9 bases. Sequenced material: peripheral blood, taken before pregnancy. The CDR3 protein is CASSYSGQGIEQYF. In DNA, the CDR3 is TGTGCCAGCAGTTACTCGGGACAGGGTATAGAGCAGTACTTC.